These 10 T cell receptor beta chains were sequenced from one sample in a study of OX40 agonist ivuxolimab in advanced cancers. Some clones are missing from TCRdb's copy, which holds only in-frame ones; the method was immunoSEQ multiplex PCR. The sample carries some 64,000 clones, under 95% recorded once. The sample consisted of CD4+ or CD8+ T cells sorted from blood, taken in a trial of the OX40 agonist ivuxolimab. The source of these receptors is an adult with an advanced solid tumor such as melanoma, head and neck, liver or kidney cancer.

This rearrangement joins TRBV6-1 to TRBJ2-7, with a possible D match to TRBD1 (5 bases). CDR1 MNHNS and CDR2 SASEGT come from the germline V gene. This CDR3 comprises 14 residues. V lost 1 base to trimming and J lost 2 bases, with 9 bases between them. CDR3 amino acids: CASSEDGAAYEQYF. CDR3 nucleotide sequence: TGTGCCAGCAGTGAAGATGGGGCAGCCTACGAGCAGTACTTC.

This clone was seen a single time. The genes are TRBV7-9 and TRBJ1-2, with D uncertain. Germline V gene lookup returns CDR1 SEHNR and CDR2 FQNEAQ (reference sequence). Trimming took 3 bases from V and 2 from J, leaving 7 bases between them. This CDR3 comprises 13 residues. CDR3 protein: CASSFETNYGYTF. The DNA for the CDR3 is TGTGCCAGCAGCTTCGAGACAAACTATGGCTACACCTTC.

The rearrangement links TRBV5-1 to TRBJ2-7; TRBD1 aligns across 9 bases. The J segment lost 5 bases and the V segment lost 4 bases, leaving 10 bases of the junction unmatched. The CDR3 is 15 residues long. Per the germline V gene, CDR1 is SGHRS and CDR2 is YFSETQ. CDR3 loop: CASSTGTGKGHEQYF. CDR3 DNA: TGCGCCAGCAGCACGGGGACAGGGAAAGGCCACGAGCAGTACTTC.

The chain has TRBV2 and TRBJ1-5; the match to TRBD1 covers 7 bases. Germline CDR1 SNHLY, CDR2 FYNNEI. The ends lost 6 bases at V and 7 bases at J; junction bases unmatched: 6. CDR3 length equals 13 residues. The DNA for the CDR3 is TGTGCCAGCAGGGAGGGACAGTCGCAGCCCCAGCATTTT. It translates to CASREGQSQPQHF.

The chain carries TRBV30 and TRBJ1-3; D unresolved. The germline gives CDR1 GTSNPN, CDR2 SVGIG (reference sequence). V lost 3 bases and J lost 0, with 6 bases in between. The length of the CDR3 is 13 residues. Here the CDR3 reads CAWSASSGNTIYF. CDR3 in DNA: TGTGCCTGGAGCGCCTCCTCTGGAAACACCATATATTTT.

The chain uses TRBV7-9 and TRBJ2-3; possibly TRBD1 for D (6 bases). Germline V gene sequence: CDR1 SEHNR, CDR2 FQNEAQ (reference sequence). This CDR3 region has 13 residues. V was trimmed by 3 bases and J by 4 bases, leaving 8 bases between them. The CDR3 loop is CASSLRTADTQYF. The CDR3 nucleotides read TGTGCCAGCAGCTTGAGGACAGCAGATACGCAGTATTTT.

The chain carries TRBV19 and TRBJ2-3; D perhaps matches TRBD1 (5 bases). V lost 6 bases and J lost 2, with 9 bases in between. Germline V gives CDR1 LNHDA, CDR2 SQIVND (reference sequence). The CDR3 spans 13 residues. CDR3 DNA: TGTGCCAGTAGAGGACACCACACAGATACGCAGTATTTT. Its translation is CASRGHHTDTQYF.

The V call is TRBV6-6, the J call TRBJ2-7; D call uncertain. Germline CDR1 MNHNY, CDR2 SVGAGI (reference sequence). V lost 8 bases and J lost 4, with 9 bases in between. This CDR3 spans 11 amino acids. The CDR3 sequence is CASQDFYEQYF. The CDR3 coding sequence is TGTGCCAGCCAAGACTTTTACGAGCAGTACTTC.

The rearrangement uses TRBV5-4 and TRBJ2-7; 7 bases match TRBD2. The length of the CDR3 is 14 residues. Germline assignment: CDR1 SGHNT and CDR2 YYREEE (reference sequence). With V trimmed by 3 bases and J by 1 base, 4 bases remained unmatched. CDR3 sequence reads: CASSSAGVSYEQYF. CDR3 sequence (DNA): TGTGCCAGCAGCTCTGCGGGAGTATCCTACGAGCAGTACTTC.

The rearrangement uses TRBV25-1 and TRBJ2-5; D not resolved. CDR3 length: 12 amino acids. The V end lost 7 bases, the J end lost 5 bases, and 11 bases lay between the germline ends. In germline, CDR1 is MGHDK, CDR2 SYGVNS. Here the CDR3 DNA reads TGTGCCAGCAAACCCAGCAGTGAGACCCAGTACTTC. As protein: CASKPSSETQYF. Filled out from reference TRBV25-1 and TRBJ2-5, the complete variable domain reads EADIYQTPRYLVIGTGKKITLECSQTMGHDKMYWYQQDPGMELHLIHYSYGVNSTEKGDLSSESTVSRIRTEHFPLTLESARPSHTSQYLCASKPSSETQYFGPGTRLLVL.